These 21 T cell receptor beta chains share one sample of origin, sequenced in a study of blood T cell repertoires in COVID-19. The assay was immunoSEQ multiplex PCR, and TCRdb's table has in-frame clones only and misses some. The sample has roughly 200,000 clones, 83% seen once. The sample comprised peripheral blood. The receptors here all came from a woman under 40 with COVID-19, enrolled during active disease.

The chain employs TRBV10-3 and TRBJ1-4, with no clear D. V was cut by 0 bases and J by 2 bases, with 4 bases left in between. The CDR3 runs to 14 residues. The V gene's germline CDR1 is ENHRY and CDR2 SYGVKD. For the CDR3, the DNA is TGTGCCATCAGTGAGTCCAGGACTAATGAAAAACTGTTTTTT. Protein: CAISESRTNEKLFF.

This chain uses TRBV3-1 (or the pseudogene TRBV3-2) with TRBJ1-5; D remains unclear. CDR3 length equals 18 residues. V was pared by 0 bases and J by 3 bases, with 18 bases between. CDR1 and CDR2 from the germline V gene are LGHDT and YNNKEL (reference sequence). CDR3 in DNA: TGTGCCAGCAGCCAAGATTTTCCTCGGGTGGAATTCAATCAGCCCCAGCATTTT. This gives the protein CASSQDFPRVEFNQPQHF.

CDR3 residues: CASSLDGTGELFF. The CDR3 bases are TGTGCCAGCAGCTTAGACGGGACCGGGGAGCTGTTTTTT. The rearrangement links TRBV11-3 to TRBJ2-2; D gene uncertain. V dropped 0 bases and J dropped 5 bases, with 4 bases sitting between them. The germline gives CDR1 SGHNT, CDR2 YENEEA. This CDR3 has 13 residues. The entire variable domain, with the rest obtained from reference TRBV11-3 and TRBJ2-2, is as follows: EAGVVQSPRYKIIEKKQPVAFWCNPISGHNTLYWYLQNLGQGPELLIRYENEEAVDDSQLPKDRFSAERLKGVDSTLKIQPAELGDSAVYLCASSLDGTGELFFGEGSRLTVL.

This chain uses TRBV7-3 with TRBJ2-1, with 7 bases lining up with TRBD1. The CDR3 runs to 15 residues. CDR1 and CDR2 (germline): SGHTA, FQGTGA. The ends lost 3 bases at V and 8 bases at J; junction bases unmatched: 10. CDR3 protein: CASSFRDSSYDEQFF. In nucleotides, the CDR3 is TGTGCCAGCAGCTTCCGGGACAGTTCATATGATGAGCAGTTCTTC.

The CDR3 reads CASSFRDTLTGGYTF. Here the CDR3 DNA reads TGTGCCAGTAGCTTCCGGGACACCCTAACGGGTGGCTACACCTTC. The rearrangement uses TRBV19 and TRBJ1-2; D possibly corresponds to TRBD1 (6 bases). The CDR3 spans 15 residues. Germline values: CDR1 LNHDA, CDR2 SQIVND (reference sequence). The V gene lost 6 bases and the J gene lost 7 bases, with 21 bases spanning the gap.

The chain couples TRBV29-1 to TRBJ1-1; D call uncertain. The V gene lost 7 bases and the J gene lost 6 bases, with 15 bases spanning the gap. The germline V gene has CDR1 SQVTM and CDR2 ANQGSEA. The length of the CDR3 is 12 residues. The CDR3 DNA sequence: TGCAGCGCGGTAGAGCGGGTCGCTGAAGCTTTCTTT. This gives the protein CSAVERVAEAFF. The full variable domain, completed using reference TRBV29-1 and TRBJ1-1, is SAVISQKPSRDICQRGTSLTIQCQVDSQVTMMFWYRQQPGQSLTLIATANQGSEATYESGFVIDKFPISRPNLTFSTLTVSNMSPEDSSIYLCSAVERVAEAFFGQGTRLTVV.

The V call is TRBV6-2 or TRBV6-3, the J call TRBJ1-1; 10 positions agree with TRBD1. The length of the CDR3 is 14 residues. Germline CDR1 MNHEY, CDR2 SVGEGT. Trimming removed 2 bases from V and 5 bases from J; junction bases left unmatched: 2. Here the CDR3 DNA reads TGTGCCAGCAGTTACGGGGACAGGGGAACTGAAGCTTTCTTT. Amino acids: CASSYGDRGTEAFF.

This chain joins TRBV19 and TRBJ1-4; TRBD1 might be the D (6 bases). The length of the CDR3 is 15 residues. V gave up 6 bases and J gave up 7 bases, with 18 bases separating them. Germline V gives CDR1 LNHDA, CDR2 SQIVND (reference sequence). For the CDR3, the DNA is TGTGCCAGTAGCCGCTCATGGGGGCAAGGTGAAAAACTGTTTTTT. It is translated as CASSRSWGQGEKLFF.

A few counts support this clone. The chain uses TRBV5-6 and TRBJ1-2, with TRBD1 as a possible D gene (6 bases). This CDR3 contains 12 residues. Germline V gene data show CDR1 as SGHDT and CDR2 as YYEEEE. Trimming cost V 1 base and J 8 bases, with 9 bases left between them. This CDR3 is CASSLYREGYTF. The CDR3 DNA reads as TGTGCCAGCAGCTTGTACAGGGAGGGCTACACCTTC.

This chain uses TRBV27 with TRBJ2-3; TRBD2 is a possible D gene (5 bases). The V gene lost 5 bases and the J gene lost 5 bases, with 20 bases spanning the gap. The V gene's germline CDR1 is MNHEY and CDR2 SMNVEV (reference sequence). The CDR3 is made up of 16 amino acids. CDR3: CASSPYTRAGVDTQYF. The CDR3 region has the DNA TGTGCCAGCAGTCCATATACAAGGGCCGGGGTAGATACGCAGTATTTT.

The CDR3 bases are TGTGCCAGCAGTTTATTTTCTGGCGGAAACTATGGCTACACCTTC. Protein product: CASSLFSGGNYGYTF. This chain connects TRBV28 to TRBJ1-2; no clear D gene. Germline-derived CDR1 and CDR2 are MDHEN and SYDVKM. The CDR3 totals 15 residues. The V end lost 1 base, the J end lost 2 bases, and 11 bases lay between the germline ends.

The chain employs TRBV5-1 and TRBJ2-2, with D possibly being TRBD1 (5 bases). CDR3 length: 19 amino acids. From germline, CDR1 is SGHRS and CDR2 YFSETQ. The V end lost 3 bases, the J end lost 2 bases, and 23 bases lay between the germline ends. The CDR3 nucleotides are TGCGCCAGCAGCTCGATCCGCGCCGCCAGGGAATTAAACACCGGGGAGCTGTTTTTT. This codes for CASSSIRAARELNTGELFF.

V is TRBV29-1 and J is TRBJ2-1; TRBD2 matches at 9 bases. CDR3 length: 15 residues. V dropped 1 base and J dropped 7; count of bases not matched to a gene: 8. Germline V gene sequence: CDR1 SQVTM, CDR2 ANQGSEA. The CDR3 nucleotides are TGCAGCGTTGAAGGACTGCGGGAGGGCGGAAATGAGCAGTTCTTC. This codes for CSVEGLREGGNEQFF.

The J gene is TRBJ2-7, the V gene TRBV2; no definite D call. The CDR3 has 14 amino acids. The germline V gene encodes CDR1 SNHLY and CDR2 FYNNEI. V gave up 6 bases and J gave up 0 bases, with 12 bases separating them. Here the CDR3 DNA reads TGTGCCAGCAGCGGCACAGCCGTCTCCTACGAGCAGTACTTC. Protein: CASSGTAVSYEQYF.

The sample holds a few counts of this clone. V gene TRBV7-9 combines with J gene TRBJ2-1; 9 bases fit TRBD1. Germline CDR1 reads SEHNR; CDR2 reads FQNEAQ (reference sequence). Unmatched junction bases numbered 10, after V lost 2 bases and J lost 5 bases. The CDR3 loop spans 17 amino acids. The CDR3 spells CASSLPIDRGWDNEQFF. The CDR3 bases are TGTGCCAGCAGCTTACCCATAGACAGGGGGTGGGACAATGAGCAGTTCTTC.

V is TRBV27 and J is TRBJ2-3, with a weak D call TRBD1 (5 bases). The CDR3 totals 13 residues. Germline CDR1 reads MNHEY; CDR2 reads SMNVEV (reference sequence). The V end was cut by 3 bases, the J end by 14 bases, with 18 bases between. CDR3: CASSFLQGFEPYF. The CDR3 nucleotides are TGTGCCAGCAGTTTCCTCCAGGGCTTCGAGCCGTATTTT.

The J gene is TRBJ1-1, the V gene TRBV6-2 or TRBV6-3; TRBD1 matches at 12 bases. CDR1 and CDR2 from the germline V gene are MNHEY and SVGEGT. V trimming: 6 bases; J trimming: 2 bases; junction bases outside the gene matches: 10. This CDR3 is built from 17 residues. The DNA of the CDR3 is TGTGCCAGCAGCCCGAGTTGGGACAGGGGGCCTAACACTGAAGCTTTCTTT. Its translation is CASSPSWDRGPNTEAFF.

The chain links TRBV10-3 to TRBJ1-2; D gene ambiguous. The CDR3 has 13 amino acids. V shed 8 bases and J shed 0 bases, with 10 bases lying between them. The germline gives CDR1 ENHRY, CDR2 SYGVKD. Here the CDR3 reads CAIPTAANYGYTF. In nucleotides, the CDR3 is TGTGCCATCCCAACAGCAGCTAACTATGGCTACACCTTC.

J is TRBJ1-2 and V is TRBV30; maybe TRBD1 (6 bases). The CDR3 spans 14 residues. V dropped 3 bases and J dropped 2 bases, with 13 bases sitting between them. Germline CDR1 GTSNPN, CDR2 SVGIG (reference sequence). The CDR3 DNA is TGTGCCTGGAGCCGGGGGGGGCGAAACTATGGCTACACCTTC. Its translation: CAWSRGGRNYGYTF. Combining the CDR3 with reference TRBV30 and TRBJ1-2 gives the whole variable domain SQTIHQWPATLVQPVGSPLSLECTVEGTSNPNLYWYRQAAGRGLQLLFYSVGIGQISSEVPQNLSASRPQDRQFILSSKKLLLSDSGFYLCAWSRGGRNYGYTFGSGTRLTVV.

This clone was seen a few times. This chain joins TRBV7-3 and TRBJ2-1, with 8 bases fitting TRBD1. With 5 bases clipped from V and 4 bases from J, the junction kept 10 bases outside the gene matches. Germline lookup yields CDR1 SGHTA and CDR2 FQGTGA. The CDR3 contains 16 residues. CDR3 protein: CASSPITGTGYNEQFF. The CDR3 region has the DNA TGTGCCAGCAGCCCTATAACCGGGACAGGATACAATGAGCAGTTCTTC.

The J gene is TRBJ2-7, the V gene TRBV10-3, with a weak D call TRBD1 (6 bases). CDR3 length: 12 residues. Germline CDR1 ENHRY, CDR2 SYGVKD. Trimming removed 6 bases from V and 3 bases from J, with 9 bases in between. The CDR3 reads CAISAQGYEQYF. The CDR3 nucleotides read TGTGCCATCAGCGCACAGGGCTACGAGCAGTACTTC.